Detailed here is one T cell receptor beta chain. The sample originates from a study of blood T cell repertoires in COVID-19. Study-level background: Spain, Italy and the United States supplied samples that represented acute and convalescent COVID-19. T cells, B-cell-depleted T cells, or PBMCs provided the cDNA or gDNA that served as material.

Germline V lookup: CDR1 LGHDT, CDR2 YNNKEL (reference sequence). The CDR3 is 16 amino acids. Deletions cut 3 bases from V and 4 bases from J, with 13 bases between. In the original analysis: Estimation of nucleated cell counts was performed using reference gene primer amplification. Some clones are missing from TCRdb's copy, which holds only in-frame ones; the method was immunoSEQ multiplex PCR. Clone size and V and J calls were adopted from that table, with D and trimming inferred from the DNA. The sample contains around 100,000 clones, almost 90% of which appear only once. Sequenced material: peripheral blood. This chain joins TRBV3-1 (or the pseudogene TRBV3-2) and TRBJ2-6; D is unresolved. This clonotype was obtained from a human donor in a cohort sampled during active COVID-19. The CDR3 sequence is CASSHDKNPGANVLTF. CDR3 sequence (DNA): TGTGCCAGCAGCCATGACAAGAATCCCGGGGCCAACGTCCTGACTTTC.